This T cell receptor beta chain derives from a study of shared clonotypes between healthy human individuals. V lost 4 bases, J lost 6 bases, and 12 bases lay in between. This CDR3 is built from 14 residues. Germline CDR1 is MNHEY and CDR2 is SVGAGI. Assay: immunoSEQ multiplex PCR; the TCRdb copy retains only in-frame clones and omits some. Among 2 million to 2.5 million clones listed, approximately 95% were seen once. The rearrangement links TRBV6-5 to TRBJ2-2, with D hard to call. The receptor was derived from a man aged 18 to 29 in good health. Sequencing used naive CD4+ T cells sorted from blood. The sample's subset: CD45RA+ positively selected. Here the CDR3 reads CASSFLSGSGELFF. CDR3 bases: TGTGCCAGCAGTTTTTTGAGTGGGTCCGGGGAGCTGTTTTTT.